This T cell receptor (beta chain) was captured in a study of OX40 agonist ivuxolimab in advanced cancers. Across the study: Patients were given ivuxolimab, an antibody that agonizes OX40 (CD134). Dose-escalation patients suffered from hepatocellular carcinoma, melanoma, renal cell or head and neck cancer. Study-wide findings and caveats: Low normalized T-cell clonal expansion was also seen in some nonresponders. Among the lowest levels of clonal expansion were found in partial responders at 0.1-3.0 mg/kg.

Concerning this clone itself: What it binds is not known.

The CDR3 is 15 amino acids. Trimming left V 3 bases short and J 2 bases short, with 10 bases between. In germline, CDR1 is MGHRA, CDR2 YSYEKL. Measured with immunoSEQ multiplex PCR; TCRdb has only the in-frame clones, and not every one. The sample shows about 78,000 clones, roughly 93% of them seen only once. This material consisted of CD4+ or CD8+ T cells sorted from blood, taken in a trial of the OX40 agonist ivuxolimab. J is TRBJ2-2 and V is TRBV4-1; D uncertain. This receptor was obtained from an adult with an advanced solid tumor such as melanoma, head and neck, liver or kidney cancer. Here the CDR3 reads CASSQNYPNTGELFF. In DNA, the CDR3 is TGCGCCAGCAGCCAGAACTATCCCAACACCGGGGAGCTGTTTTTT.